These 17 T cell receptor beta chains share one sample of origin, sequenced in a study of T cell clonotyping in hematopoietic cell transplantation (dated by TCRdb to the early 2020s). In light of the paper, this sample's time point label describes: 100 days after allo-HCT. Receptor amplification or capture employed the immunoSEQ multiplex PCR assay. TCRdb re-hosts the immuneACCESS table, in-frame sequences only. Its copies lack some clones; in the studies checked, an unresolved V gene accounts for under half of them, and the cause for the rest is not known. The table for this sample lists under 15,000 clones; roughly 92% of them were counted only once. The top ten hold less than 9% of the sample. Material: PBMCs, obtained 100 days after allogeneic stem cell transplant. The receptors stem from a female patient aged 45-65 years who had an allogeneic stem cell transplant from an unrelated donor, so the T cells may come from the graft donor. Some clones in this sample may be carry-over from other donors' samples.

The chain recombines TRBV7-8 with TRBJ2-7, with 7 nucleotides matching TRBD1. Germline CDR1 and CDR2: SGHVS and FQNEAQ. The V segment lost 5 bases and the J segment 3 bases; nucleotides outside the gene matches: 7. The length of the CDR3 is 14 residues. The CDR3 loop reads CASSLSGGYYEQYF. In nucleotides, the CDR3 is TGTGCCAGCAGCCTCTCAGGGGGTTACTACGAGCAGTACTTC.

The rearrangement links TRBV7-2 to TRBJ2-7; no reliable D call. Germline V gene lookup returns CDR1 SGHTA and CDR2 FQGNSA. Between the trimmed V and J ends, which lost 6 bases and 6 bases, there was a span of 21 bases. This CDR3 has 15 amino acids. CDR3 residues: CASSRGELDRSEQYF. The CDR3 bases are TGTGCCAGCAGTCGAGGTGAATTAGATCGCAGCGAGCAGTACTTC.

The rearrangement uses TRBV5-1 and TRBJ1-3; possible D gene TRBD1, 6 bases. The CDR3 runs 14 residues. V lost 3 bases and J lost 1, with 8 bases in between. CDR1 and CDR2 from the germline V gene are SGHRS and YFSETQ. Here the CDR3 reads CASSSQGSGNTIYF. The CDR3 DNA sequence: TGCGCCAGCAGCTCTCAGGGGTCTGGAAACACCATATATTTT.

This clone was observed a few times. The genes are TRBV19 and TRBJ2-4, with D unresolved. The CDR3 spans 13 residues. Trimming pared 1 base from V and 3 bases from J, leaving 4 bases between. The V gene's germline CDR1 is LNHDA and CDR2 SQIVND (reference sequence). CDR3 nucleotide sequence: TGTGCCAGTAGTATAGGGGGCAAAAACATTCAGTACTTC. It translates to CASSIGGKNIQYF.

The CDR3 region has the DNA TGTGCCAGCAGCACCGGGACAGGGGATAATGAGCAGTTCTTC. Protein sequence: CASSTGTGDNEQFF. V is TRBV7-3 and J is TRBJ2-1; 10 nucleotides align to TRBD1. CDR1 and CDR2 from the germline V gene are SGHTA and FQGTGA. The V gene end was trimmed by 5 bases and the J gene end by 7 bases; junction bases not matched to a gene: 5. This CDR3 is built from 14 residues.

The rearrangement links TRBV7-2 to TRBJ2-1, with D unclear. CDR1 is SGHTA, CDR2 FQGNSA, per germline. Trimming removed 3 bases from V and 7 bases from J, with 7 bases in between. CDR3 size: 12 residues. The chain's CDR3 is CASSFFANEQFF. The DNA of the CDR3 is TGTGCCAGCAGCTTTTTTGCAAATGAGCAGTTCTTC.

J is TRBJ1-6 and V is TRBV19; D uncertain. The CDR3 totals 14 residues. The germline V gene encodes CDR1 LNHDA and CDR2 SQIVND (reference sequence). With 9 bases removed from V and 1 base from J, the gap between germline ends came to 10 bases. CDR3 coding DNA: TGTGCCAGCCACCTGGGGTCCTATAATTCACCCCTCCACTTT. Its protein product is CASHLGSYNSPLHF.

V is TRBV28 and J is TRBJ2-5; the match to TRBD1 covers 11 bases. Germline trimming cut 1 base from V and 4 bases from J; bases unmatched to any gene: 2. Germline V CDR1 and CDR2: MDHEN, SYDVKM. The length of the CDR3 is 15 residues. The CDR3 nucleotides are TGTGCCAGCAGTTTATCGGGGACAGGGGGAGAGACCCAGTACTTC. Encoded protein: CASSLSGTGGETQYF.

The V call is TRBV6-1, the J call TRBJ2-3; no clear D gene. This CDR3 has 15 amino acids. Trimming took 0 bases from V and 1 from J, leaving 8 bases between them. From germline, CDR1 is MNHNS and CDR2 SASEGT. CDR3 in amino acids: CASSEAGWGTDTQYF. CDR3 bases: TGTGCCAGCAGTGAAGCAGGGTGGGGCACAGATACGCAGTATTTT.

The chain carries TRBV30 and TRBJ1-1, with 8 bases that match TRBD1. The junction had 3 bases not matched to a gene; V was cut back by 4 bases and J by 5 bases. The CDR3 sequence is 12 residues long. The germline V gene has CDR1 GTSNPN and CDR2 SVGIG (reference sequence). CDR3 loop: CAWKRQGTEAFF. The CDR3 DNA reads as TGTGCCTGGAAGAGACAGGGGACTGAAGCTTTCTTT.

This clone appeared once. This chain connects TRBV9 to TRBJ1-1; D call uncertain. The CDR3 loop spans 13 amino acids. The V and J ends lost 3 bases and 6 bases respectively, with 12 bases between them. Germline V CDR1 and CDR2: SGDLS, YYNGEE. Written as DNA, the CDR3 is TGTGCCAGCAGCGCCCGAGGTGGGGCTGAAGCTTTCTTT. Translating it yields CASSARGGAEAFF.

This clone showed up just once. This chain connects TRBV11-2 to TRBJ2-3, with no clear D. Trimming left V 0 bases short and J 6 bases short, with 13 bases between. The germline V gene has CDR1 SGHAT and CDR2 FQNNGV. The CDR3 is 15 residues long. CDR3 sequence: CASSLDGLGMDTQYF. As DNA, the CDR3 is TGTGCCAGCAGCTTAGACGGATTGGGTATGGATACGCAGTATTTT.

J is TRBJ1-1 and V is TRBV5-4; 9 positions agree with TRBD1. CDR3 length equals 16 residues. Germline CDR1 reads SGHNT; CDR2 reads YYREEE (reference sequence). With 5 bases clipped from V and 0 bases from J, the junction kept 8 bases outside the gene matches. The CDR3 protein is CASRLGTGRLNTEAFF. In DNA form, the CDR3 reads TGTGCCAGCAGACTTGGGACAGGGAGATTGAACACTGAAGCTTTCTTT. Drawing the rest from reference TRBV5-4 and TRBJ1-1, the complete variable domain is ETGVTQSPTHLIKTRGQQVTLRCSSQSGHNTVSWYQQALGQGPQFIFQYYREEENGRGNFPPRFSGLQFPNYSSELNVNALELDDSALYLCASRLGTGRLNTEAFFGQGTRLTVV.

This chain uses TRBV30 with TRBJ1-2; D gene uncertain. The germline V gene has CDR1 GTSNPN and CDR2 SVGIG (reference sequence). This CDR3 has 11 amino acids. Trimming took off 2 bases at V and 8 bases at J, with 9 bases between the two ends. CDR3 DNA: TGTGCCTGGAGTCCCAGCCTGGGCTACACCTTC. It is translated as CAWSPSLGYTF.

The chain couples TRBV9 to TRBJ2-7, with 7 nucleotides matching TRBD1. V dropped 2 bases and J dropped 0; count of bases not matched to a gene: 5. Germline V lookup: CDR1 SGDLS, CDR2 YYNGEE. The CDR3 extends over 15 amino acids. CDR3 loop: CASSVGQDLSYEQYF. CDR3 bases: TGTGCCAGCAGCGTCGGACAGGACCTCTCCTACGAGCAGTACTTC.

This chain joins TRBV19 and TRBJ2-5; tentative D call: TRBD1 (7 bases). The CDR3 extends over 14 amino acids. V was pared by 9 bases and J by 3 bases, with 17 bases between. Germline CDR1 reads LNHDA; CDR2 reads SQIVND (reference sequence). As DNA, the CDR3 is TGTGCCAGCCCCCAGGAGGGGGCCGAAGAGACCCAGTACTTC. Protein: CASPQEGAEETQYF.

The chain uses TRBV6-6 and TRBJ1-3; no reliable D call. The V gene lost 2 bases and the J gene lost 0 bases, with 5 bases spanning the gap. The CDR3 has 14 amino acids. Per germline, CDR1 MNHNY and CDR2 SVGAGI (reference sequence). The CDR3 loop is CASSYIGSGNTIYF. In DNA form, the CDR3 reads TGTGCCAGCAGTTACATCGGCTCTGGAAACACCATATATTTT.